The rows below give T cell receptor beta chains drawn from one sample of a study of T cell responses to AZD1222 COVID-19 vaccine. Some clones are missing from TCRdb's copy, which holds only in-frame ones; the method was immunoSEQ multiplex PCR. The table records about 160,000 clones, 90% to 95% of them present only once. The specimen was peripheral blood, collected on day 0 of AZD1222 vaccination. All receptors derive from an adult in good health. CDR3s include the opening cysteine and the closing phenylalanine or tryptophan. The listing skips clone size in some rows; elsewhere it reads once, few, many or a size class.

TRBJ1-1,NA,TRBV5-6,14,CASSLDSMNTEAFF
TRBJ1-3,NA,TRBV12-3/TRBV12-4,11,CASSSGNTIYF
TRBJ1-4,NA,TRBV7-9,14,CASSPTGGNEKLFF
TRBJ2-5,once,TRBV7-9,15,CASSGLAGVLETQYF
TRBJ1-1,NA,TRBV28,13,CASSFGRNTEAFF
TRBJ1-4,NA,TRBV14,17,CASSQDESFTTNEKLFF
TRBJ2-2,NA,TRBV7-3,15,CASSSNGGTPGELFF
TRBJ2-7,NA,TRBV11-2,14,CASSLSGTIYEQYF
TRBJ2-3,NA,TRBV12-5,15,CASGPVGGPGDTQYF
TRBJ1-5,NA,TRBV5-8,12,CASRTGGQPQHF
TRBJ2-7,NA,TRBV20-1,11,CSARDSYEQYF
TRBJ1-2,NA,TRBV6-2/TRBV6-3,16,CASSYSMRGSLGGYTF
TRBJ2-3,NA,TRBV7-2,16,CASSLRRRTTRDTQYF
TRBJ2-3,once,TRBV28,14,CASSRVGDPDTQYF
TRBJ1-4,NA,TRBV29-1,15,CSVKGTGLTNEKLFF
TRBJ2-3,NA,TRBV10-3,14,CAISESGEGDTQYF
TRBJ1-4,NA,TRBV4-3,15,CASSRGTGENEKLFF
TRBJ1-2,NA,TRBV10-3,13,CAISERGEDGYTF
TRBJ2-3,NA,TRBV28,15,CASSLSGTSTDTQYF
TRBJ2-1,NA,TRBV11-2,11,CASSLYLEQFF
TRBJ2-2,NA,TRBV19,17,CASSASSGANYDGELFF
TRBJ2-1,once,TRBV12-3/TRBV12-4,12,CASSLSRSEQFF
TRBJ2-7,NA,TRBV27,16,CASSLPPRTGNYEQYF
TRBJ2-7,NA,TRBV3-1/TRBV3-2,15,CASSQGHAGSYEQYF
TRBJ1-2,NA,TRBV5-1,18,CASSSGLRSGTQVYGYTF
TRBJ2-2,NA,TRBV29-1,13,CSVDRGNTGELFF
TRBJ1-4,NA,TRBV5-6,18,CASTPSGGGAGANEKLFF
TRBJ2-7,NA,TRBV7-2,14,CASSLGLPSYEQYF
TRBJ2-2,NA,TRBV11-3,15,CASSIMSQNTGELFF
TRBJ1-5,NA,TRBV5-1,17,CASSLLRDSDRDQPQHF
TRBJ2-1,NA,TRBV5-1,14,CASSLGDARNEQFF
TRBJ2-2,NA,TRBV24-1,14,CATSISGGTGELFF
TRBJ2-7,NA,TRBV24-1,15,CATSDPGQGAKEQYF
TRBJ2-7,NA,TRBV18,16,CASSPQVASGTYEQYF
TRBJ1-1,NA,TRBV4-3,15,CASSQDLAHYTEAFF
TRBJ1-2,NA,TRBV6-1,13,CASSERQNYGYTF
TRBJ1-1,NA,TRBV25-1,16,CASSGRVGVSDSEAFF
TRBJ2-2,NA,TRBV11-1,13,CASSSGGTGELFF
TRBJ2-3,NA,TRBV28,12,CATGETTDTQYF
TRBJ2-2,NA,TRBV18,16,CASLYGGTPNTGELFF
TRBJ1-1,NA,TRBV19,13,CASSIEQVTEAFF
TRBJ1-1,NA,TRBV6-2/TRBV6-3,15,CASSFSGLGNTEAFF
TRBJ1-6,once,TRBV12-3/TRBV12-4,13,CASSEEVDSPLHF
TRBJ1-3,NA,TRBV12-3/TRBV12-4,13,CASSLRRGNTIYF
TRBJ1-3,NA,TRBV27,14,CASSTGTRGNTIYF
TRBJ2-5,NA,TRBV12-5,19,CASGLSRGLTSPFEETQYF